The following is a TCR beta chain sequence with its context. Its specificity is unknown. The sample is drawn from a study of T cells in Graves' hyperthyroidism and ophthalmopathy. With a duration under 2 months, the hyperthyroidism was newly diagnosed in patients aged 18 to 65. Study findings and constraints: Among thyroid clonotypes expanded above 0.001, most also appeared in blood.

Amplified TCR beta CDR3 regions came from RNA transcripts. HTBI primers were employed in a first-round RT-PCR of the TCR CDR3. TCRdb called the multiplex PCR reads again in MiXCR, with one record for every CDR3 protein. The profile shows about 98,000 distinct CDR3 sequences, approximately 42% of them singletons. CDR1 and CDR2 (germline): DFQATT, SNEGSKA (reference sequence). The length of the CDR3 is 14 residues. Deletions cut 0 bases from V and 7 bases from J, with 15 bases between. This sequence joins TRBV20-1 and TRBJ2-5; D call uncertain. Sequencing used peripheral blood or thyroid tissue (not recorded which). The sequence was collected from a woman between 25 and 40 years old with Graves' hyperthyroidism. The CDR3 DNA sequence: TGCAGTGCTAGAGACCCACTTGGATCGGGGACCCAGTACTTC. Its protein product is CSARDPLGSGTQYF.